Below, 8 T cell receptor beta chains from the same sample are listed, as sequenced in a study of T cell repertoires in cytomegalovirus infection. Using its own MiXCR run on the reads, TCRdb lists one record per CDR3 protein. Seen here are approximately 490,000 distinct CDR3 sequences, 11% observed once, and the top ten hold roughly 10%. Sequencing was performed on PBMCs. These receptor sequences come from a human donor in good health (CMV status not recorded). Some clones in this sample may be carry-over from other donors' samples.

The CDR3 region has the DNA TGTGCCATCAGAAGCTCTTACGGGACAGGGGACGAGCAGTTCTTC. It yields the protein CAIRSSYGTGDEQFF. The chain uses TRBV10-3 and TRBJ2-1, with 10 bases identical to TRBD1. V lost 6 bases to trimming and J lost 10 bases; unmatched junction nucleotides: 12. This CDR3 has 15 residues. Germline CDR1 and CDR2: ENHRY and SYGVKD.

Here the CDR3 reads CASSLDLAYEQYF. CDR3 nucleotides: TGTGCCAGCAGCTTAGATCTAGCCTACGAGCAGTACTTC. The chain uses TRBV7-4 and TRBJ2-7; D is undetermined. Germline V gives CDR1 SGHVT, CDR2 SQSDAQ. Trimming pared 1 base from V and 2 bases from J, leaving 6 bases between. CDR3 size: 13 residues.

This clonotype has at least ten counts. J is TRBJ1-4 and V is TRBV13; 11 bases align to TRBD1. The CDR3 has 15 residues. The ends lost 3 bases at V and 8 bases at J; junction bases unmatched: 5. CDR1 is PRHDT, CDR2 FYEKMQ, per germline (reference sequence). This chain's CDR3 is CASSFRTGGREKLFF. CDR3 bases: TGTGCCAGCAGCTTTCGGACAGGGGGCCGCGAAAAACTGTTTTTT.

This clonotype was found many times. The rearrangement uses TRBV10-3 and TRBJ1-1; 8 bases are shared with TRBD1. The V gene end was trimmed by 2 bases and the J gene end by 11 bases; junction bases not matched to a gene: 7. Germline-derived CDR1 and CDR2 are ENHRY and SYGVKD. The CDR3 runs 13 residues. CDR3 in DNA: TGTGCCATCAGTGAGACCCCGGGACAGGCGGCTTTCTTT. Its protein is CAISETPGQAAFF.

J is TRBJ2-3 and V is TRBV5-1; 9 nucleotides agree with TRBD2. This CDR3 has 15 residues. Germline V lookup: CDR1 SGHRS, CDR2 YFSETQ. J was trimmed by 3 bases and V by 2 bases; bases with no gene match: 4. The CDR3 DNA reads as TGCGCCAGCAGCTTTCCGGGACTAGCAACAGATACGCAGTATTTT. It yields the protein CASSFPGLATDTQYF. Drawing the rest from reference TRBV5-1 and TRBJ2-3, the complete variable domain is KAGVTQTPRYLIKTRGQQVTLSCSPISGHRSVSWYQQTPGQGLQFLFEYFSETQRNKGNFPGRFSGRQFSNSRSEMNVSTLELGDSALYLCASSFPGLATDTQYFGPGTRLTVL.

The chain employs TRBV15 and TRBJ1-5, with D unclear. Germline CDR1 LNHNV, CDR2 YYDKDF (reference sequence). V was clipped by 4 bases and J by 0 bases, with 10 bases between them. The CDR3 totals 15 residues. Written as DNA, the CDR3 is TGTGCCACCAGCATTAGGTCGTATAGCAATCAGCCCCAGCATTTT. The encoded protein is CATSIRSYSNQPQHF.

J is TRBJ1-2 and V is TRBV20-1; perhaps TRBD1 as D (6 bases). From germline, CDR1 is DFQATT and CDR2 SNEGSKA (reference sequence). Trimming took off 6 bases at V and 2 bases at J, with 19 bases between the two ends. The CDR3 spans 15 residues. The CDR3: CSATIGQYKNYGYTF. CDR3 nucleotides: TGCAGTGCCACGATCGGACAGTACAAGAACTATGGCTACACCTTC.

This clonotype appeared many times. J is TRBJ1-2 and V is TRBV29-1; TRBD1 is a possible D gene (5 bases). Trimming pared 0 bases from V and 4 bases from J, leaving 9 bases between. The length of the CDR3 is 13 residues. Germline loops: CDR1 SQVTM, CDR2 ANQGSEA. The CDR3 sequence: CSVEEGGGYGYTF. As DNA, the CDR3 is TGCAGCGTTGAAGAAGGTGGGGGCTATGGCTACACCTTC.